This TCR beta chain is from a study of radiation and T cells in renal cell carcinoma. Broader study findings: In blood, top tumor clones expanded by 2 weeks, shrinking by 4. Baseline intratumoral clonotype presence is unknown without pretreatment biopsies.

The CDR3 has 13 residues. Germline V gene sequence: CDR1 KGHSH, CDR2 LQKENI. V was trimmed by 3 bases and J by 0 bases, leaving 6 bases between them. A remark on this clone: The antigen remains unidentified.

Measured with immunoSEQ multiplex PCR; TCRdb has only the in-frame clones, and not every one. The sample carries just over 95,000 clones, approximately 86% recorded once. Regarding time point: baseline pretreatment blood. As for treatment: 15 Gy SBRT to primary tumor, nephrectomy 4 weeks later. Radiation-treated patients gave blood at baseline, week 2 and week 4. Clear cell pathology was present in this patient's renal cell carcinoma. The source was blood, collected from a patient whose treatment included radiotherapy and nephrectomy. This clonotype was sampled from a man aged 45-65 years with renal cell carcinoma. V and J are TRBV18 and TRBJ2-7, with a possible D match to TRBD1 (5 bases). This CDR3 reads CASSPDSSYEQYF. The CDR3 nucleotides read TGTGCCAGCTCACCTGACAGCTCCTACGAGCAGTACTTC.